Below are 11 T cell receptor beta chains sequenced from a single sample in a study of T-cell reconstitution after alpha-beta-depleted transplantation in children (dated by TCRdb to the mid-2010s). The method behind the library was PCR. This sample was sequenced with an Illumina HiSeq 2500. TCR library preparation used molecular barcoding, with unique molecular identifiers applied to normalize quantification of the TCRbeta repertoire. TCRdb passed the public sequencing reads through fastp at Q25 and MiXCR, retaining productive beta sequences. Every CDR3 protein is listed once, alongside the most common genes and DNA of its rows. Recorded for this sample are about 230,000 distinct CDR3 sequences; 9.7% of them occurred a single time. Clones ranked in the top ten supply less than 6% of the sample. The sequences come from PBMCs from the stem cell graft donor, collected from the stem cell graft. These receptors all come from a human donor who donated a stem cell graft to a child with SCID.

The sample holds many counts of this clonotype. The V gene is TRBV3-1, the J gene TRBJ2-7, with no clear D. V was trimmed by 0 bases and J by 8 bases, leaving 2 bases between them. Germline assignment: CDR1 LGHDT and CDR2 YNNKEL (reference sequence). This CDR3 comprises 10 residues. The chain's CDR3 is CASSQEQQYF. The DNA for the CDR3 is TGTGCCAGCAGCCAAGAACAGCAGTACTTC.

The V call is TRBV7-9, the J call TRBJ1-3; D remains ambiguous. The CDR3 is made up of 16 amino acids. Germline loops: CDR1 SEHNR, CDR2 FQNEAQ (reference sequence). V lost 2 bases, J lost 0 bases, and 11 bases lay in between. CDR3 coding DNA: TGTGCCAGCAGCTTAAACCTTCCGAGCTCTGGAAACACCATATATTTT. This encodes CASSLNLPSSGNTIYF.

This clonotype was seen ten or more times. V usage is TRBV5-1 and J usage is TRBJ2-1; a possible D gene is TRBD1 (6 bases). Germline V gene data show CDR1 as SGHRS and CDR2 as YFSETQ. This CDR3 spans 16 amino acids. V lost 0 bases to trimming and J lost 0 bases, with 10 bases between them. CDR3 DNA sequence: TGCGCCAGCAGCTTGGAGGGACAACTCTCCTACAATGAGCAGTTCTTC. Its translation is CASSLEGQLSYNEQFF.

This clonotype was observed many times. The chain links TRBV10-3 to TRBJ2-3; 11 nucleotides match TRBD2. The trim removed 6 bases at V and 1 base at J, leaving 9 bases unmatched. The CDR3 sequence is 17 residues long. Germline assignment: CDR1 ENHRY and CDR2 SYGVKD. The CDR3 here is CAISPSELAGGTDTQYF. The CDR3 nucleotides are TGTGCCATCAGCCCCAGTGAACTAGCGGGGGGCACAGATACGCAGTATTTT.

The chain links TRBV5-1 to TRBJ1-1, with D unclear. CDR3 length: 14 amino acids. Germline V CDR1 and CDR2: SGHRS, YFSETQ. Trimming shortened V by 4 bases and J by 1 base, and 11 bases separated the two germline ends. The CDR3 DNA reads as TGCGCCAGCAGCACCCGGGTGACGAACACTGAAGCTTTCTTT. It encodes CASSTRVTNTEAFF.

This clonotype was recorded many times. This chain connects TRBV5-6 to TRBJ2-5; D is uncertain. The CDR3 runs 13 residues. V was cut by 3 bases and J by 5 bases, with 11 bases left in between. CDR1 and CDR2 (germline): SGHDT, YYEEEE. As DNA, the CDR3 is TGTGCCAGCAGCTCACCGGCGCGGGAGACCCAGTACTTC. It is translated as CASSSPARETQYF.

There are many counts of this clonotype. This chain uses TRBV5-5 with TRBJ1-2; D uncertain. There are 12 residues in the CDR3. The germline V and J ends were trimmed by 2 bases and 7 bases, with 9 bases remaining between them. The germline CDR1 and CDR2 sequences are SGHKS and YYEKEE (reference sequence). This CDR3 reads CASSFSVTGYTF. The CDR3 DNA reads as TGTGCCAGCAGCTTTTCAGTAACTGGCTACACCTTC.

This clonotype was seen at least ten times. The chain has TRBV5-5 and TRBJ1-1; 7 bases match TRBD1. Trimming removed 3 bases from V and 1 base from J; junction bases left unmatched: 9. Germline V CDR1 and CDR2: SGHKS, YYEKEE (reference sequence). The CDR3 length is 16 residues. For the CDR3, the DNA is TGTGCCAGCAGCTCCGCGGGAGGGGGCTGGAACACTGAAGCTTTCTTT. Amino acid sequence: CASSSAGGGWNTEAFF.

This clonotype was detected only a few times. The chain joins TRBV6-5 to TRBJ2-3, with D uncertain. The germline CDR1 and CDR2 sequences are MNHEY and SVGAGI. V was trimmed by 10 bases and J by 7 bases, leaving 12 bases between them. The CDR3 has 11 amino acids. CDR3 nucleotide sequence: TGTGCCACCCAAGGCCGTTATACGCAGTATTTT. This translates into CATQGRYTQYF.

This clonotype was detected many times. The chain uses TRBV20-1 and TRBJ2-5; D not resolved. The CDR3 runs to 13 residues. The germline V gene has CDR1 DFQATT and CDR2 SNEGSKA (reference sequence). The CDR3 reads CSLRWGSQETQYF. The CDR3 bases are TGCAGCCTCAGGTGGGGTTCTCAAGAGACCCAGTACTTC.

The chain is built from TRBV12-1 and TRBJ2-1; the table's D call, TRBD2, has no DNA check behind it. TRBV12-1 is a recognized pseudogene. The CDR3 has 16 amino acids. The CDR3 coding sequence is TGTGCCAGGGGCCCTGGGGTGCTCTGCTCCTACAATGAGCAGTTCTTC. This sequence encodes CARGPGVLCSYNEQFF.